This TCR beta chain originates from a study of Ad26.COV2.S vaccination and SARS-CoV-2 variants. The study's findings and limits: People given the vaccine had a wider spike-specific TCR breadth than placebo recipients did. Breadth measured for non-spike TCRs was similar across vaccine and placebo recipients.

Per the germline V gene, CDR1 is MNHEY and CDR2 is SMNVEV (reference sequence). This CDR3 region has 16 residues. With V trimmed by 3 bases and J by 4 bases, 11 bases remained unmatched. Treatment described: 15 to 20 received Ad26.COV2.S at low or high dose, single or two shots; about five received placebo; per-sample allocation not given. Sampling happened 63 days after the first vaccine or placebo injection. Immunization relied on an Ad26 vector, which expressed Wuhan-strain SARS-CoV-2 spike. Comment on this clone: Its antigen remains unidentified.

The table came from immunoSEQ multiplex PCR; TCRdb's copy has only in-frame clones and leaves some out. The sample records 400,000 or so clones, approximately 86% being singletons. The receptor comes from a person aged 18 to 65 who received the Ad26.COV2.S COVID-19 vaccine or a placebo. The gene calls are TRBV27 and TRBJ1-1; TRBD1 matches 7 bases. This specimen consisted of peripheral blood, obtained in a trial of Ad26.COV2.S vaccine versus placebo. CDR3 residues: CASSFLGGAGGTEAFF. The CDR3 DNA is TGTGCCAGCAGTTTCCTAGGGGGCGCGGGGGGCACTGAAGCTTTCTTT.